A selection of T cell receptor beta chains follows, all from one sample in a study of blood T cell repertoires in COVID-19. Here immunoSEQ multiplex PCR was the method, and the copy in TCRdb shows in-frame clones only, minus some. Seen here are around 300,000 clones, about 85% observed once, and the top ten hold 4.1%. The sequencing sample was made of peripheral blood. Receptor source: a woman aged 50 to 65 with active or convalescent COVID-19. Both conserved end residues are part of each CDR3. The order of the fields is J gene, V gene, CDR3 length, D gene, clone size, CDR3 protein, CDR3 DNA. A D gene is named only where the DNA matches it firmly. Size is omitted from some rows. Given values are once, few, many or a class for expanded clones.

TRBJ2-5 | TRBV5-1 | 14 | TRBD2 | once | CASKGTSGTETQYF | TGCGCCAGCAAGGGGACTAGCGGGACGGAGACCCAGTACTTC
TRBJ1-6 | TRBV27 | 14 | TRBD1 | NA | CASSRTGFNSPLHF | TGTGCCAGCAGTCGGACAGGGTTCAATTCACCCCTCCACTTT
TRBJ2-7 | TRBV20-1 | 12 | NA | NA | CSASNAGYEQYF | TGCAGTGCTAGTAATGCGGGGTACGAGCAGTACTTC
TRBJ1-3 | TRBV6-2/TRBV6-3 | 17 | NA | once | CASSYSTQLFSGNTIYF | TGTGCCAGCAGTTACTCGACTCAACTATTCTCTGGAAACACCATATATTTT
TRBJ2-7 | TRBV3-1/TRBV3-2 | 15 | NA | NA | CASSLIGGVGYEQYF | TGTGCCAGCAGCCTAATAGGGGGAGTTGGGTACGAGCAGTACTTC
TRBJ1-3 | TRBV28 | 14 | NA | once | CASSLRVSGNTIYF | TGTGCCAGCAGTTTACGGGTCTCTGGAAACACCATATATTTT
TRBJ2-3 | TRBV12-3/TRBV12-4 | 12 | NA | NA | CASSLGGDTQYF | TGTGCCAGCAGTTTAGGGGGCGATACGCAGTATTTT
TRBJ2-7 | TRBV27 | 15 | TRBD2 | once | CASSSPLAGRYEQYF | TGTGCCAGCAGTTCTCCCCTAGCGGGACGGTACGAGCAGTACTTC
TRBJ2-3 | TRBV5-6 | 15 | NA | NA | CASSSQEADTDTQYF | TGTGCCAGCAGCTCGCAGGAAGCGGACACAGATACGCAGTATTTT
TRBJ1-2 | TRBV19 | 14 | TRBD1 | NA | CATWGQGRSYGYTF | TGTGCCACTTGGGGACAGGGTAGGAGCTATGGCTACACCTTC
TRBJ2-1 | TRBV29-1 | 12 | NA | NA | CSAYRDGDEQFF | TGCAGCGCTTACAGGGACGGGGATGAGCAGTTCTTC
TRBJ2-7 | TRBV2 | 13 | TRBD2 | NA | CASSQREWYEQYF | TGTGCCAGCAGTCAGCGGGAGTGGTACGAGCAGTACTTC
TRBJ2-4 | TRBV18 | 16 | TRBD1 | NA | CASSPRDRDLSAIQYF | TGTGCCAGCTCACCACGGGACAGGGATTTGAGTGCCATTCAGTACTTC
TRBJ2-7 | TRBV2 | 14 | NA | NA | CATARGGGGHEQYF | TGTGCCACCGCGAGGGGGGGAGGCGGGCACGAGCAGTACTTC
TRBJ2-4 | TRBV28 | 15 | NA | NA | CASMGTVLAKNIQYF | TGTGCCAGCATGGGTACAGTGTTAGCCAAAAACATTCAGTACTTC
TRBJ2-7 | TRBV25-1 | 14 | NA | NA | CASSEWGSSYEQYF | TGTGCCAGCAGTGAATGGGGCAGCTCCTACGAGCAGTACTTC